This TCR beta chain derives from a study of blood T cell repertoires in COVID-19. Study summary: Donors in the United States, Italy and Spain gave samples during acute or convalescent COVID-19. The analysed material was cDNA or gDNA that came from T cells, B-cell-depleted T cells, or PBMCs.

TCRdb's copy holds only in-frame clones and misses some; the assay was immunoSEQ multiplex PCR. This table has 200,000 to 300,000 clones, 86% appearing once. This clone was detected only once. This CDR3 region has 13 residues. CDR1 and CDR2 from the germline V gene are SGHTA and FQGNSA. Trimming shortened V by 6 bases and J by 8 bases, and 13 bases separated the two germline ends. The clonotype originates from a man aged 30-40 years with active or convalescent COVID-19. This chain uses TRBV7-2 with TRBJ1-4; D might be TRBD1 (5 bases). What was sequenced was peripheral blood. The CDR3 reads CASSRFREEKLFF. The CDR3 DNA is TGTGCCAGCAGTCGATTCAGGGAAGAAAAACTGTTTTTT.